This T cell receptor beta chain was captured by sequencing in a study of blood T cells in healthy people across ages. The study's findings and limits: Researchers judged that diversity estimates from one million T cells fell short of true values.

About this clonotype itself: Its antigen is undetermined.

PCR was performed a second time for 7 to 11 cycles using a sample-barcoded 5' primer and a J-beta primer mix. Sequencing of every sample gave 3 million or more CDR3-containing paired-end reads. A single record per CDR3 protein comes from TCRdb applying MiXCR to the 5' RACE reads. The profile covers just under 900,000 distinct CDR3 sequences, with roughly 26% appearing a single time and 15% to 20% taken by the ten largest. The CDR3 length is 13 residues. The germline V gene has CDR1 DFQATT and CDR2 SNEGSKA (reference sequence). Trimming pared 6 bases from V and 8 bases from J, leaving 19 bases between.

V is TRBV20-1 and J is TRBJ1-1, with TRBD1 as a possible D gene (5 bases). This receptor was identified in a woman older than 75 in good health. The sequencing input was blood. CDR3 region: CSARGEVAPEAFF. The CDR3 DNA reads TGCAGTGCCCGGGGGGAGGTGGCTCCCGAAGCTTTCTTT.